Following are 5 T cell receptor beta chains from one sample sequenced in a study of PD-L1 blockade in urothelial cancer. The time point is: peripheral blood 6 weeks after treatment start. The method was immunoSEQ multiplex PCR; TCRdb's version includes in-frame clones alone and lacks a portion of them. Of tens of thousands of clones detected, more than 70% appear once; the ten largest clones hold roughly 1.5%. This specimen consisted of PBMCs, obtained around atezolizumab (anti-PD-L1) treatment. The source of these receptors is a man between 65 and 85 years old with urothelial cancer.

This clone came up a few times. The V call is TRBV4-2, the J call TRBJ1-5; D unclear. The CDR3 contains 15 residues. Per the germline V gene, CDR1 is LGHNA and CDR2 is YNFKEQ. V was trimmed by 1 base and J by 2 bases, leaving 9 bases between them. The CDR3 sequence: CASSQAPTGNQPQHF. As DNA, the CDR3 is TGTGCCAGCAGCCAAGCGCCTACGGGCAATCAGCCCCAGCATTTT.

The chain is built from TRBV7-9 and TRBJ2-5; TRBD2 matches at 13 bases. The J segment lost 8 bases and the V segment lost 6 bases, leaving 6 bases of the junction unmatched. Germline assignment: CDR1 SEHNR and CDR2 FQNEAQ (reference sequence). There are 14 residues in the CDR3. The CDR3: CASSPGTSGVTQYF. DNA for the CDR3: TGTGCCAGCAGTCCGGGGACTAGCGGGGTTACCCAGTACTTC. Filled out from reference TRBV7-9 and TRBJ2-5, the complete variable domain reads DTGVSQNPRHKITKRGQNVTFRCDPISEHNRLYWYRQTLGQGPEFLTYFQNEAQLEKSRLLSDRFSAERPKGSFSTLEIQRTEQGDSAMYLCASSPGTSGVTQYFGPGTRLLVL.

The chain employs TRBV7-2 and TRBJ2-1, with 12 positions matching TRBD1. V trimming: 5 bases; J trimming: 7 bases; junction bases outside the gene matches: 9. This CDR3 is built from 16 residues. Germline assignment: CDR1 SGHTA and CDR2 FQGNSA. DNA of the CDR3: TGTGCCAGCAGCCCCGGGCGGGACAGGGGGCGGAATGAGCAGTTCTTC. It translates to CASSPGRDRGRNEQFF.

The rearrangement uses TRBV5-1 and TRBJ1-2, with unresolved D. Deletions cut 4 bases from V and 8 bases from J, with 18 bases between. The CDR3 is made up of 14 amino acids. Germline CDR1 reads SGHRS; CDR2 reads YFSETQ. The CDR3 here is CASSRVREAGGYTF. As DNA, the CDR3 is TGCGCCAGCAGCCGGGTCCGTGAAGCTGGCGGCTACACCTTC.

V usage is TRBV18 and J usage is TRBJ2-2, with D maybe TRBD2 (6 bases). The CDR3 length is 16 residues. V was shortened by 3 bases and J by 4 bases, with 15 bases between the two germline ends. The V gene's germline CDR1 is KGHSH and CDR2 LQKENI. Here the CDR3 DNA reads TGTGCCAGCTCACCCTCGGGGGTAGGAGGCACCGGGGAGCTGTTTTTT. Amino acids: CASSPSGVGGTGELFF.